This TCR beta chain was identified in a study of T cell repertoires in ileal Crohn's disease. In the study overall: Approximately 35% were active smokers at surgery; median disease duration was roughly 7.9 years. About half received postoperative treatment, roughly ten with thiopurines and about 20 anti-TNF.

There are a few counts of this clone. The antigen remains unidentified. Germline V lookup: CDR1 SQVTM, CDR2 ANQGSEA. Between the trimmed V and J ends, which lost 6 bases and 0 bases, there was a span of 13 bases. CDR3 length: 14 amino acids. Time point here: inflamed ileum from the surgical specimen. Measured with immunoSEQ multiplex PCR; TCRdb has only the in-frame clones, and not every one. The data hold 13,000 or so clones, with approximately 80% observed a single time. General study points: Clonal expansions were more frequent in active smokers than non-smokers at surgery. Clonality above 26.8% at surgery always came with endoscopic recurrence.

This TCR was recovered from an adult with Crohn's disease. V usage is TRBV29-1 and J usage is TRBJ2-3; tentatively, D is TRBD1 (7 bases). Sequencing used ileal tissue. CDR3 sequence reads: CSVGGQHSTDTQYF. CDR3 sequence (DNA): TGCAGCGTCGGGGGACAGCATAGCACAGATACGCAGTATTTT.